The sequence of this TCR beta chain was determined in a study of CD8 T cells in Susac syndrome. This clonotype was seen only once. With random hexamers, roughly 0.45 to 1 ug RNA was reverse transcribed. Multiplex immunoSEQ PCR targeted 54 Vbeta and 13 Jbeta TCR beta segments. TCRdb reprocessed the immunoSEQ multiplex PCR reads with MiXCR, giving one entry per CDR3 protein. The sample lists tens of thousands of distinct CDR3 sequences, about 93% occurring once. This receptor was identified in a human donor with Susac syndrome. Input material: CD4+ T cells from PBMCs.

The CDR3 nucleotides are TGTGCCAGCACCGGGACAGGGGTTTTGAGGGCTTTCTTT. This sequence encodes CASTGTGVLRAFF. V and J are TRBV28 and TRBJ1-1, with 10 bases lining up with TRBD1. The germline V gene has CDR1 MDHEN and CDR2 SYDVKM. This CDR3 is 13 amino acids long. V was pared by 7 bases and J by 11 bases, with 10 bases of the junction left unmatched. Supplemented by reference TRBV28 and TRBJ1-1, the full variable domain reads DVKVTQSSRYLVKRTGEKVFLECVQDMDHENMFWYRQDPGLGLRLIYFSYDVKMKEKGDIPEGYSVSREKKERFSLILESASTNQTSMYLCASTGTGVLRAFFGQGTRLTVV.